The 11 T cell receptor beta chains below come from one sample, sequenced in a study of blood T cell repertoires in COVID-19. Produced via immunoSEQ multiplex PCR; TCRdb's table is partial and in-frame only. The sample has 150,000 to 200,000 clones; 60% to 85% are singletons. The sample comprised peripheral blood. These receptors were taken from a man between 65 and 79 years old with acute or convalescent COVID-19.

This clone came up many times. This sequence joins TRBV16 and TRBJ1-1; D remains ambiguous. The CDR3 totals 13 residues. From germline, CDR1 is KGHSY and CDR2 FQNENV. The V gene lost 0 bases and the J gene lost 1 base, with 3 bases spanning the gap. The CDR3 DNA sequence: TGTGCCAGCAGCCAATCCTCGAACACTGAAGCTTTCTTT. The encoded protein is CASSQSSNTEAFF. The full variable domain, its missing parts supplied by reference TRBV16 and TRBJ1-1, is GEEVAQTPKHLVRGEGQKAKLYCAPIKGHSYVFWYQQVLKNEFKFLISFQNENVFDETGMPKERFSAKCLPNSPCSLEIQATKLEDSAVYFCASSQSSNTEAFFGQGTRLTVV.

A word on this clone: The junction and the germline gene differ at one end; a read error may be behind it. The chain carries TRBV19 and TRBJ1-2; D is undetermined. The CDR3 runs to 13 residues. Per germline, CDR1 LNHDA and CDR2 SQIVND (reference sequence). The CDR3 is CASSTALIWTPSF. In DNA, the CDR3 is TGTGCCAGTAGTACGGCTCTGATTTGGACTCCCTCTTTC.

The chain joins TRBV2 to TRBJ1-2; unclear D gene. Germline-derived CDR1 and CDR2 are SNHLY and FYNNEI. The V and J ends lost 3 bases and 4 bases respectively, with 12 bases between them. This CDR3 contains 14 residues. Written as DNA, the CDR3 is TGTGCCAGCAGTGATTGGGAGGATAGCTATGGCTACACCTTC. This sequence encodes CASSDWEDSYGYTF.

This clone occurred once. Since a much larger clone is just one base distant, this may be a read error. V and J are TRBV3-1 (or the pseudogene TRBV3-2) and TRBJ2-7; TRBD2 matches 14 bases. CDR1 is LGHDT, CDR2 YNNKEL, per germline (reference sequence). Trimming cost V 5 bases and J 3 bases; bases outside gene matches: 3. The CDR3 length is 15 residues. This CDR3 is CASSAGLAGDYEQYF. CDR3 nucleotide sequence: TGTGCCAGCAGCGCGGGACTAGCGGGGGACTACGAGCAGTACTTC.

This clone was picked up a small number of times. The genes are TRBV5-1 and TRBJ1-2; TRBD1 aligns across 10 bases. The CDR3 consists of 16 residues. Germline CDR1 and CDR2: SGHRS and YFSETQ. V trimming: 4 bases; J trimming: 5 bases; junction bases outside the gene matches: 11. The CDR3 region is CASSPETGTGEYGYTF. The DNA of the CDR3 is TGCGCCAGCAGCCCGGAAACCGGGACAGGGGAGTATGGCTACACCTTC.

This chain uses TRBV5-1 with TRBJ1-1, with D tentatively TRBD1 (6 bases). CDR3 length: 13 amino acids. V lost 4 bases and J 3 bases, leaving 10 bases between the germline ends. The germline CDR1 and CDR2 sequences are SGHRS and YFSETQ. CDR3 protein: CASSQTGYTEAFF. CDR3 nucleotides: TGCGCCAGCAGCCAAACAGGGTACACTGAAGCTTTCTTT.

The chain carries TRBV6-5 and TRBJ2-5; D might be TRBD2 (6 bases). This CDR3 has 15 amino acids. Trimming pared 8 bases from V and 4 bases from J, leaving 20 bases between. Germline loops: CDR1 MNHEY, CDR2 SVGAGI. CDR3 residues: CASQRLGGGGETQYF. CDR3 nucleotides: TGTGCCAGCCAGCGGTTGGGGGGAGGTGGAGAGACCCAGTACTTC.

The chain employs TRBV5-1 and TRBJ1-4, with D possibly TRBD1 on 6 matching bases. The CDR3 loop spans 16 amino acids. Germline V lookup: CDR1 SGHRS, CDR2 YFSETQ. Between the trimmed V and J ends, which lost 4 bases and 4 bases, there was a span of 17 bases. CDR3 nucleotides: TGCGCCAGCAGCACAGGAACAGGGAACTATAATGAAAAACTGTTTTTT. Protein: CASSTGTGNYNEKLFF.

Details on this clone: At one of its ends the junction is not consistent with the germline gene, which may arise from a read error. The gene calls are TRBV2 and TRBJ2-1, with D maybe TRBD2 (7 bases). This CDR3 comprises 15 residues. CDR1 is SNHLY and CDR2 is FYNNEI in the germline V gene. CDR3 residues: CVSNTGGRFYNEQFF. The CDR3, as DNA: TGTGTCAGCAATACGGGGGGCAGGTTTTACAATGAGCAGTTCTTC.

This sequence joins TRBV10-2 and TRBJ1-1; 8 bases are shared with TRBD1. V shed 3 bases, J shed 8 bases, and the junction held 2 bases outside the gene matches. This CDR3 is built from 12 residues. Germline V CDR1 and CDR2: WSHSY, SAAADI. The CDR3 sequence is CASSEGQGEAFF. CDR3 coding DNA: TGCGCCAGCAGTGAAGGACAGGGAGAAGCTTTCTTT.

The V gene is TRBV19, the J gene TRBJ1-5; D possibly corresponds to TRBD1 (5 bases). The ends were cut back, 4 bases at V and 6 bases at J, with 19 bases in the middle. This CDR3 is built from 16 residues. Germline CDR1 LNHDA, CDR2 SQIVND (reference sequence). CDR3 region: CASSRFAGGRGQPQHF. DNA of the CDR3: TGTGCCAGTAGTAGGTTCGCCGGGGGTAGAGGTCAGCCCCAGCATTTT.